This TCR beta chain comes out of a study of Graves' ophthalmopathy and Graves' hyperthyroidism. Study context: Peripheral blood collection took place at initial diagnosis, before any treatment.

The V and J ends lost 5 bases and 2 bases, in that order; junction bases with no gene match: 7. This CDR3 contains 17 residues. Scientists amplified the TCR beta CDR3 regions from RNA transcripts. Second-round multiplex PCR came after a first-round RT-PCR that employed HTBI primers. TCRdb re-called the multiplex PCR reads through MiXCR, storing one row per CDR3 protein. Seen here are about 620,000 distinct CDR3 sequences, 22% observed once, and the top ten hold around 6.5%. This clonotype came up many times. The material sequenced was peripheral blood. V usage is TRBV12-3 or TRBV12-4 and J usage is TRBJ2-2, with 11 bases aligning to TRBD2. The clonotype was recovered from a woman between 18 and 29 years old with stable Graves' hyperthyroidism. Some clones in this sample may be carry-over from other donors' samples. Written as DNA, the CDR3 is TGTGCCAGCAGTGCCGGGACTAGCGGACTAAACACCGGGGAGCTGTTTTTT. Encoded protein: CASSAGTSGLNTGELFF.